This section outlines one TCR beta chain sequence together with its context. The data stem from a study of blood T cell repertoires in COVID-19. Residents of 24 US areas, aged about 18 to 95 years, made up the participants. Cohorts were determined from participant-reported clinical history. Among Cohort 3 donors, those recovered had two negative PCRs, clearance, or symptom resolution. The table came from immunoSEQ multiplex PCR; TCRdb's copy has only in-frame clones and leaves some out. The table includes roughly 160,000 clones, over 80% detected once. V lost 0 bases and J 4 bases, leaving 11 bases between the germline ends. The CDR3 is 15 residues long. Germline CDR1 is SGHRS and CDR2 is YFSETQ.

The chain carries TRBV5-1 and TRBJ2-1; no firm D call. The sequence came from a woman aged 55-70 years who had recovered from COVID-19. Specimen: PBMCs or T cells enriched from blood (not recorded which). The CDR3 bases are TGCGCCAGCAGCTTGGACAGCTACGAGTACAATGAGCAGTTCTTC. Translating gives CASSLDSYEYNEQFF.